The clone carrying this T cell receptor beta chain was picked up a small number of times. Its antigen remains unidentified. This sample was included in a study of T cell responses to AZD1222 COVID-19 vaccine. Some clones are missing from TCRdb's copy, which holds only in-frame ones; the method was immunoSEQ multiplex PCR. Of 55,000 to 80,000 clones in the sample, over 60% were seen once. Broader study findings: Repertoire sampling happened only post peak T cell response. Recipients of two AZD1222 doses showed rising Spike-specific TCR breadth and depth.

CDR3 length equals 13 residues. CDR1 and CDR2 (germline): LNHDA, SQIVND (reference sequence). The germline V and J ends were trimmed by 7 bases and 6 bases, with 12 bases remaining between them. Sample: peripheral blood, taken on day 0 of AZD1222 vaccination. The clonotype originates from an adult in good health. This chain links TRBV19 with TRBJ2-2; D not certain. This CDR3 reads CASNKAVPGELFF. Here the CDR3 DNA reads TGTGCCAGTAACAAGGCCGTACCCGGGGAGCTGTTTTTT.